The clone carrying this TCR beta chain registers medium-sized by frequency. No antigen is known for it. The data were taken from a study of CD8 T cells in cerebrospinal fluid in Alzheimer's disease. The CDR3 totals 13 residues. CDR1 is MNHNS and CDR2 is SASEGT in the germline V gene. TCRdb derives one entry per CDR3 protein from the 10x single-cell sequencing reads, leaving out DNA. The table gives over 850 distinct CDR3 sequences; the top ten clones make up around 9.1% of it. Broader study findings: Versus healthy subjects, Alzheimer's patients more often had clones of at least 3%.

The rearrangement uses TRBV6-1 and TRBJ2-1; TCRdb's D call, TRBD2, is unchecked because there is no DNA. The clonotype comes from a human donor in good health. The specimen was cerebrospinal fluid. The CDR3 is CASIRDSLREQFF.